These 21 T cell receptor beta chains originate from one sample sequenced in a study of blood T cells in healthy people across ages. PCR was performed a second time for about 6 to 11 cycles using a sample-barcoded 5' primer and a J-beta primer mix. MiXCR was run by TCRdb on the 5' RACE reads, yielding one entry per CDR3 protein. The data show a few hundred thousand distinct CDR3 sequences, about half seen once. Sequenced sample: blood. The receptor set was obtained from a man between 60 and 70 years old in good health.

As to this clonotype: A much larger clone lies one base from this, so it may be a read error. Written as DNA, the CDR3 is TGTGCCAGCTCACTGGACGGGGAAAATTCACCCCTCCACTTT. It is translated as CASSLDGENSPLHF. The chain employs TRBV18 and TRBJ1-6; D not certain. V lost 4 bases to trimming and J lost 7 bases, with 11 bases between them. Per the germline V gene, CDR1 is KGHSH and CDR2 is LQKENI. The CDR3 has 14 residues.

The chain employs TRBV10-3 and TRBJ2-2; D gene uncertain. From germline, CDR1 is ENHRY and CDR2 SYGVKD. V was clipped by 8 bases and J by 5 bases, with 3 bases between them. The CDR3 has 10 residues. The CDR3: CAIGTGELFF. DNA for the CDR3: TGTGCCATCGGGACCGGGGAGCTGTTTTTT.

The V and J genes are TRBV6-4 and TRBJ2-1; D might be TRBD2 (6 bases). Trimming stripped 0 bases from V and 5 bases from J, with 11 bases between. The germline V gene has CDR1 MRHNA and CDR2 SNTAGT. This CDR3 is built from 15 residues. The CDR3 DNA reads TGTGCCAGCAGTGACTCGGCGCGGGACCACAATGAGCAGTTCTTC. This encodes CASSDSARDHNEQFF.

V and J are TRBV7-9 and TRBJ1-2; 7 bases map to TRBD1. V gave up 5 bases and J gave up 5 bases; unmatched junction bases: 17. This CDR3 is 17 amino acids long. Germline V gene lookup returns CDR1 SEHNR and CDR2 FQNEAQ (reference sequence). CDR3 DNA sequence: TGTGCCAGCAGCCCCTCCGGGGATGGGGGACAGAAGTATGGCTACACCTTC. Translating gives CASSPSGDGGQKYGYTF.

The chain carries TRBV7-2 and TRBJ2-3, with 11 bases that match TRBD2. Germline-derived CDR1 and CDR2 are SGHTA and FQGNSA. V was clipped by 5 bases and J by 5 bases; unmatched bases: 9. The CDR3 spans 16 residues. CDR3: CASSLRTSGLGDTQYF. CDR3 nucleotides: TGTGCCAGCAGCCTAAGGACTAGCGGGCTCGGAGATACGCAGTATTTT.

This clonotype showed up just a few times. V usage is TRBV10-2 and J usage is TRBJ2-5; D is unclear. V gave up 6 bases and J gave up 2 bases, with 7 bases separating them. This CDR3 spans 12 amino acids. CDR1 WSHSY and CDR2 SAAADI come from the germline V gene. The CDR3 region is CASSPVQETQYF. CDR3 DNA: TGCGCCAGCAGCCCAGTTCAAGAGACCCAGTACTTC.

The genes are TRBV6-2 or TRBV6-3 and TRBJ2-7; 9 positions match TRBD2. From germline, CDR1 is MNHEY and CDR2 SVGEGT. Trimming cost V 6 bases and J 2 bases; bases outside gene matches: 8. The CDR3 length is 15 residues. In DNA, the CDR3 is TGTGCCAGCAGAGACGGCGGGGGGGGCACCTACGAGCAGTACTTC. As protein: CASRDGGGGTYEQYF.

This clonotype was seen a handful of times. The chain is built from TRBV6-4 and TRBJ1-2; no firm D call. This CDR3 comprises 14 residues. V shed 2 bases and J shed 3 bases, with 10 bases lying between them. Germline loops: CDR1 MRHNA, CDR2 SNTAGT. DNA for the CDR3: TGTGCCAGCAGTGACGGATGGGGAGACTATGGCTACACCTTC. Amino acids: CASSDGWGDYGYTF.

This rearrangement joins TRBV11-2 to TRBJ1-3; no clear D gene. Trimming shortened V by 5 bases and J by 0 bases, and 14 bases separated the two germline ends. Germline loops: CDR1 SGHAT, CDR2 FQNNGV. CDR3 length: 16 residues. The CDR3 sequence: CASSPGWAHSGNTIYF. DNA of the CDR3: TGTGCCAGCAGCCCTGGGTGGGCCCACTCTGGAAACACCATATATTTT.

The chain employs TRBV4-3 and TRBJ2-1; D might be TRBD2 (7 bases). Germline CDR1 and CDR2: LGHNA and YSLEER. The germline V and J ends were trimmed by 0 bases and 2 bases, with 14 bases remaining between them. This CDR3 region has 17 residues. The chain's CDR3 is CASSQEDGGGPYNEQFF. The CDR3 DNA reads as TGCGCCAGCAGCCAAGAAGATGGGGGGGGGCCCTACAATGAGCAGTTCTTC.

At least ten counts were recorded for this clonotype. V and J are TRBV24-1 and TRBJ2-7; no clear D gene. V lost 1 base, J lost 0 bases, and 12 bases lay in between. Germline-derived CDR1 and CDR2 are KGHDR and SFDVKD. The CDR3 contains 16 residues. DNA of the CDR3: TGTGCCACCAGTGATTTAAACAGAATTTACTCCTACGAGCAGTACTTC. Encoded protein: CATSDLNRIYSYEQYF.

This clonotype has more than one count but fewer than ten. The rearrangement uses TRBV7-9 and TRBJ2-3; unclear D gene. Germline lookup yields CDR1 SEHNR and CDR2 FQNEAQ (reference sequence). The CDR3 is made up of 14 amino acids. Trimming took off 5 bases at V and 5 bases at J, with 14 bases between the two ends. CDR3 nucleotide sequence: TGTGCCAGCAGCCTTCCACTCGCCCGAGATACGCAGTATTTT. This sequence encodes CASSLPLARDTQYF.

The rearrangement joins TRBV13 to TRBJ2-3, with TRBD2 identical over 10 bases. The V gene end was trimmed by 2 bases and the J gene end by 5 bases; junction bases not matched to a gene: 1. This CDR3 is 14 amino acids long. Germline-derived CDR1 and CDR2 are PRHDT and FYEKMQ (reference sequence). CDR3 nucleotide sequence: TGTGCCAGCAGCTTATCTAGCGGGGGAGATACGCAGTATTTT. Protein sequence: CASSLSSGGDTQYF.

In this sample, this clonotype turned up once. The chain employs TRBV12-3 or TRBV12-4 and TRBJ1-2; D gene unclear. Trimming pared 8 bases from V and 4 bases from J, leaving 11 bases between. The CDR3 runs 12 residues. CDR3: CASPSVFYGYTF. In DNA form, the CDR3 reads TGTGCCAGCCCCTCAGTTTTCTATGGCTACACCTTC.

This clonotype was seen just once. The rearrangement joins TRBV6-2 or TRBV6-3 to TRBJ2-5; D is unresolved. This CDR3 spans 13 amino acids. Per germline, CDR1 MNHEY and CDR2 SVGEGT. The ends were cut back, 2 bases at V and 2 bases at J, with 6 bases in the middle. CDR3 DNA: TGTGCCAGCAGTTACGGGCCTCAAGAGACCCAGTACTTC. The encoded protein is CASSYGPQETQYF.

This rearrangement joins TRBV29-1 to TRBJ2-7, with TRBD2 identical over 14 bases. This CDR3 contains 18 residues. Germline values: CDR1 SQVTM, CDR2 ANQGSEA. The V and J ends lost 3 bases and 3 bases, in that order; junction bases with no gene match: 13. This CDR3 reads CSVEKLRTSGRTGYEQYF. DNA for the CDR3: TGCAGCGTTGAGAAATTGAGGACTAGCGGGAGGACCGGCTACGAGCAGTACTTC.

The CDR3 sequence: CASRSGFQETQYF. The CDR3 DNA reads as TGTGCCAGCAGATCAGGATTTCAAGAGACCCAGTACTTC. The chain is built from TRBV28 and TRBJ2-5; D gene uncertain. CDR3 size: 13 residues. The germline V gene has CDR1 MDHEN and CDR2 SYDVKM. V was pared by 6 bases and J by 2 bases, with 10 bases between.

The CDR3 region is CASKPGLAGDYEQYF. CDR3 DNA: TGTGCCAGCAAACCCGGGCTAGCGGGAGACTACGAGCAGTACTTC. This chain uses TRBV28 with TRBJ2-7; 10 bases line up with TRBD2. The germline V gene has CDR1 MDHEN and CDR2 SYDVKM. The CDR3 is 15 residues long. V was clipped by 7 bases and J by 3 bases; unmatched bases: 9.

CDR3 loop: CASSVRGQGVGYGYTF. In DNA, the CDR3 is TGTGCCAGCAGCGTAAGGGGACAGGGGGTCGGCTATGGCTACACCTTC. The rearrangement uses TRBV7-2 and TRBJ1-2; 11 positions agree with TRBD1. The CDR3 spans 16 residues. The junction had 9 bases not matched to a gene; V was cut back by 5 bases and J by 4 bases. Per germline, CDR1 SGHTA and CDR2 FQGNSA.

Comment on this clonotype: This may be a read error: a much more frequent sequence differs by one nucleotide. The chain employs TRBV27 and TRBJ2-3, with D tentatively TRBD1 or TRBD2 (5 bases each). The germline V gene encodes CDR1 MNHEY and CDR2 SMNVEV (reference sequence). The CDR3 has 16 amino acids. CDR3 coding DNA: TGTGCCAGCAGTTTAACGGCCGGATCTAGCACAGGTACGCAGTATTTT. Residues: CASSLTAGSSTGTQYF.

The chain uses TRBV20-1 and TRBJ1-2; D uncertain. This CDR3 comprises 14 residues. V was pared by 0 bases and J by 2 bases, with 10 bases between. Per the germline V gene, CDR1 is DFQATT and CDR2 is SNEGSKA (reference sequence). The chain's CDR3 is CSARESWNNYGYTF. The CDR3 region has the DNA TGCAGTGCTAGAGAATCCTGGAACAACTATGGCTACACCTTC.